This TCR beta chain was identified in a study of PD-L1 blockade in urothelial cancer. Study background: Males with bladder-origin urothelial cancer constituted about nine tenths of the roughly 29 patients. Among blood samples, the median T cell count was some 140,000.

A total of 1 to 8 samples per patient were collected pretreatment and on-treatment. Each PCR received spiked synthetic TCR analog templates. TCRdb's copy holds only in-frame clones and misses some; the assay was immunoSEQ multiplex PCR. Here the sample spans fewer than 50,000 clones, roughly 85% being singletons. The specimen comprised PBMCs, sampled around atezolizumab (anti-PD-L1) treatment. The clonotype originates from a man in his sixties with urothelial cancer.

CDR3 protein: CASSLVGTGGFGGYTF. In nucleotides, the CDR3 is TGTGCCAGCAGCTTAGTCGGGACAGGGGGATTTGGTGGCTACACCTTC. V is TRBV7-2 and J is TRBJ1-2; 11 nucleotides align to TRBD1. This CDR3 has 16 amino acids. Unmatched junction bases numbered 8, after V lost 1 base and J lost 7 bases. Germline V gene lookup returns CDR1 SGHTA and CDR2 FQGNSA. Filled out from reference TRBV7-2 and TRBJ1-2, the complete variable domain reads GAGVSQSPSNKVTEKGKDVELRCDPISGHTALYWYRQSLGQGLEFLIYFQGNSAPDKSGLPSDRFSAERTGGSVSTLTIQRTQQEDSAVYLCASSLVGTGGFGGYTFGSGTRLTVV.